This paragraph reports one T cell receptor (beta chain). Its antigen is unknown. The data were obtained in a study of T cells after yellow fever vaccination. Whole-study findings and limits: Though weaker, the secondary response peaked faster, on day 5 versus 15.

TCRdb fed the 5' RACE reads into MiXCR, producing one record per CDR3 protein. The data hold 500,000 to 650,000 distinct CDR3 sequences, with roughly 13% observed a single time. Trimming took off 0 bases at V and 0 bases at J, with 15 bases between the two ends. This CDR3 is built from 16 residues. In germline, CDR1 is DFQATT, CDR2 SNEGSKA (reference sequence). This TCR derives from a man aged 25-45 years who received the YFV17D yellow fever vaccine. Sequenced here: PBMCs, sampled on the day of the yellow fever booster vaccination. This chain joins TRBV20-1 and TRBJ2-7; D is uncertain. CDR3 sequence reads: CSARDWDSGASYEQYF. The CDR3 nucleotides are TGCAGTGCTAGAGATTGGGATTCGGGCGCCTCCTACGAGCAGTACTTC.